Following are 27 T cell receptor beta chains from one sample sequenced in a study of blood T cell repertoires in COVID-19. Data came from immunoSEQ multiplex PCR; TCRdb stores just in-frame clones and leaves some out. Among 280,000 or so clones listed, 90% were seen once. The sample comprised PBMCs or T cells enriched from blood (not recorded which). The receptors were gathered from a young woman with acute COVID-19.

The chain has TRBV6-1 and TRBJ2-7, with D uncertain. V dropped 0 bases and J dropped 1 base, with 4 bases sitting between them. The germline V gene encodes CDR1 MNHNS and CDR2 SASEGT. This CDR3 region has 13 residues. CDR3: CASSEASSYEQYF. The CDR3 bases are TGTGCCAGCAGTGAAGCCTCGTCCTACGAGCAGTACTTC.

The chain couples TRBV30 to TRBJ2-3; maybe TRBD2 (6 bases). Trimming removed 0 bases from V and 0 bases from J, with 13 bases in between. The CDR3 has 16 residues. Germline V gene data show CDR1 as GTSNPN and CDR2 as SVGIG (reference sequence). CDR3 nucleotides: TGTGCCTGGAGTGTCCTTGGAGGGGTCAGCACAGATACGCAGTATTTT. This encodes CAWSVLGGVSTDTQYF.

The rearrangement links TRBV5-1 to TRBJ2-5; TRBD1 matches at 7 bases. Germline assignment: CDR1 SGHRS and CDR2 YFSETQ. With V trimmed by 0 bases and J by 5 bases, 10 bases remained unmatched. There are 16 residues in the CDR3. The CDR3 DNA follows: TGCGCCAGCAGCTTGGGGCGACAGGGTCCGGTGGAGACCCAGTACTTC. Encoded protein: CASSLGRQGPVETQYF.

The chain joins TRBV11-2 to TRBJ2-7; 9 nucleotides agree with TRBD1. Germline V lookup: CDR1 SGHAT, CDR2 FQNNGV. The CDR3 covers 17 residues. Trimming at V came to 6 bases and at J to 3 bases, leaving 15 bases not matched to a gene. In DNA, the CDR3 is TGTGCCAGCAGTCGAAAACGCACAGGGGGCGACGGCTACGAGCAGTACTTC. Its protein is CASSRKRTGGDGYEQYF.

The chain employs TRBV5-1 and TRBJ2-3; D gene unclear. V lost 4 bases, J lost 6 bases, and 21 bases lay in between. This CDR3 is built from 16 residues. Germline loops: CDR1 SGHRS, CDR2 YFSETQ. CDR3 sequence reads: CASSPAALSRPDTQYF. The DNA for the CDR3 is TGCGCCAGCAGCCCGGCCGCCCTTAGCCGACCGGATACGCAGTATTTT.

This clone has a handful of counts. This chain uses TRBV7-9 with TRBJ2-1, with 9 positions matching TRBD2. Trimming took 6 bases from V and 8 from J; bases not matched to a gene: 14. CDR1 SEHNR and CDR2 FQNEAQ come from the germline V gene (reference sequence). The CDR3 consists of 16 residues. This chain's CDR3 is CASRQNMASGIHEQFF. DNA of the CDR3: TGTGCCAGCAGGCAAAACATGGCTAGCGGGATCCATGAGCAGTTCTTC.

Comments on this clone: The junction differs from germline at one of its ends, possibly a read error. The chain recombines TRBV27 with TRBJ1-6; D is ambiguous. The CDR3 contains 15 residues. Per germline, CDR1 MNHEY and CDR2 SMNVEV (reference sequence). CDR3: CAGSLSAGLNSPLHF. The DNA of the CDR3 is TGTGCCGGCAGTTTATCGGCAGGTCTGAATTCACCCCTCCACTTT.

The chain carries TRBV30 and TRBJ1-1; TRBD1 might be the D (5 bases). The CDR3 is 14 residues long. V was pared by 1 base and J by 4 bases, with 13 bases between. The germline gives CDR1 GTSNPN, CDR2 SVGIG (reference sequence). CDR3 sequence: CAWSAGLGGTEAFF. The CDR3, as DNA: TGTGCCTGGAGTGCGGGGTTGGGGGGCACTGAAGCTTTCTTT.

The CDR3, as DNA: TGCGCCAGCAGCTTGGAACAGGGGAGAAATGAGCAGTTCTTC. Protein product: CASSLEQGRNEQFF. V gene TRBV5-1 combines with J gene TRBJ2-1; 7 nucleotides align to TRBD1. Trimming at V came to 0 bases and at J to 7 bases, leaving 4 bases not matched to a gene. Per germline, CDR1 SGHRS and CDR2 YFSETQ. The CDR3 sequence is 14 residues long. Full variable domain (missing parts from reference TRBV5-1 and TRBJ2-1): KAGVTQTPRYLIKTRGQQVTLSCSPISGHRSVSWYQQTPGQGLQFLFEYFSETQRNKGNFPGRFSGRQFSNSRSEMNVSTLELGDSALYLCASSLEQGRNEQFFGPGTRLTVL.

On this clone: This CDR3 is also generated by other DNA sequences in the sample. This chain links TRBV19 with TRBJ1-4, with 7 bases that match TRBD1. V trimming: 8 bases; J trimming: 0 bases; junction bases outside the gene matches: 6. The CDR3 length is 15 residues. Looked up from germline, CDR1 is LNHDA and CDR2 is SQIVND (reference sequence). CDR3 region: CASSGTAATNEKLFF. For the CDR3, the DNA is TGTGCCAGTTCCGGGACAGCCGCAACTAATGAAAAACTGTTTTTT.

This chain joins TRBV2 and TRBJ1-5; D unresolved. The V end was cut by 5 bases, the J end by 2 bases, with 10 bases between. In germline, CDR1 is SNHLY, CDR2 FYNNEI. This CDR3 has 14 residues. The CDR3 here is CASSFGDRNQPQHF. The CDR3 coding sequence is TGTGCCAGCAGTTTCGGGGATCGCAATCAGCCCCAGCATTTT.

This clone has a single count. The gene calls are TRBV11-1 and TRBJ2-3, with TRBD2 as a possible D gene (5 bases). Trimming took off 5 bases at V and 3 bases at J, with 12 bases between the two ends. The CDR3 spans 14 residues. Germline lookup yields CDR1 SGHAT and CDR2 FQDESV (reference sequence). The CDR3 DNA sequence: TGTGCCAGCAGCGAGGGCGGGTTTACAGATACGCAGTATTTT. Translating gives CASSEGGFTDTQYF.

The rearrangement uses TRBV18 and TRBJ2-3; D gene uncertain. Trimming removed 7 bases at V and 0 bases at J, with 2 bases between. Germline-derived CDR1 and CDR2 are KGHSH and LQKENI. The CDR3 contains 11 residues. In nucleotides, the CDR3 is TGTGCCAGCTTAAGCACAGATACGCAGTATTTT. It codes for CASLSTDTQYF.

CDR3 in amino acids: CASSQALAGGSADTQYF. The CDR3 region has the DNA TGCGCCAGCAGCCAAGCTCTAGCGGGAGGTTCGGCAGATACGCAGTATTTT. This chain joins TRBV4-1 and TRBJ2-3, with TRBD2 identical over 11 bases. V shed 1 base and J 4 bases; nucleotides not matched to a gene: 7. CDR3 length equals 17 residues. CDR1 and CDR2 (germline): MGHRA, YSYEKL.

DNA of the CDR3: TGTGCTAGTGGTTTGGCCGGGGGGGCAACTAATGAAAAACTGTTTTTT. Translating it yields CASGLAGGATNEKLFF. This sequence joins TRBV12-5 and TRBJ1-4, with a tentative D call TRBD1 (5 bases). The germline gives CDR1 LGHNT, CDR2 FRNRAP. Trimming took 1 base from V and 0 from J, leaving 9 bases between them. The CDR3 covers 16 residues.

This clone appeared a few times. The CDR3 here is CASSSLTGTSYRNTIYF. The CDR3 DNA reads TGTGCCAGCAGCTCACTCACCGGGACAAGCTATAGAAACACCATATATTTT. The genes are TRBV14 and TRBJ1-3, with D possibly TRBD1 on 6 matching bases. Looked up from germline, CDR1 is SGHDN and CDR2 is FVKESK. The CDR3 runs to 17 residues. V lost 5 bases, J lost 5 bases, and 22 bases lay in between.

The V and J genes are TRBV5-1 and TRBJ1-4, with a tentative D call TRBD1 (5 bases). Germline V gene data show CDR1 as SGHRS and CDR2 as YFSETQ. This CDR3 is built from 14 residues. V gave up 4 bases and J gave up 3 bases, with 10 bases separating them. The CDR3, as DNA: TGCGCCAGCAGCGTGACAGAATCTAATGAAAAACTGTTTTTT. Protein product: CASSVTESNEKLFF.

The chain recombines TRBV7-9 with TRBJ2-1; D perhaps matches TRBD2 (6 bases). The CDR3 runs to 14 residues. The germline V gene has CDR1 SEHNR and CDR2 FQNEAQ (reference sequence). V was clipped by 5 bases and J by 5 bases, with 13 bases between them. CDR3 nucleotides: TGTGCCAGCAGCCGGGGGACCAGGGACAATGAGCAGTTCTTC. It translates to CASSRGTRDNEQFF.

The rearrangement joins TRBV18 to TRBJ2-1; tentatively, D is TRBD2 (6 bases). V dropped 4 bases and J dropped 8 bases, with 15 bases sitting between them. This CDR3 spans 14 amino acids. Per germline, CDR1 KGHSH and CDR2 LQKENI. CDR3 sequence reads: CASSRRDAYHEQFF. The CDR3 DNA is TGTGCCAGCTCACGGCGGGACGCGTATCATGAGCAGTTCTTC.

The chain joins TRBV18 to TRBJ2-7; 8 nucleotides line up with TRBD1. Germline values: CDR1 KGHSH, CDR2 LQKENI. This CDR3 region has 15 residues. V lost 5 bases to trimming and J lost 3 bases; unmatched junction nucleotides: 9. Written as DNA, the CDR3 is TGTGCCAGCTCAGCCAAGGGGACAGGAGACTACGAGCAGTACTTC. It translates to CASSAKGTGDYEQYF.

This clone was counted once. The chain joins TRBV5-1 to TRBJ1-2; possible D gene TRBD1, 5 bases. CDR3 size: 13 residues. V was clipped by 4 bases and J by 2 bases, with 9 bases between them. Germline assignment: CDR1 SGHRS and CDR2 YFSETQ. The CDR3 nucleotides are TGCGCCAGCAGCGACAGCTCCAACTATGGCTACACCTTC. Its translation is CASSDSSNYGYTF. The full variable domain, its missing parts supplied by reference TRBV5-1 and TRBJ1-2, is KAGVTQTPRYLIKTRGQQVTLSCSPISGHRSVSWYQQTPGQGLQFLFEYFSETQRNKGNFPGRFSGRQFSNSRSEMNVSTLELGDSALYLCASSDSSNYGYTFGSGTRLTVV.

The genes are TRBV4-2 and TRBJ2-1; 9 nucleotides match TRBD2. The CDR3 has 21 residues. Trimming cost V 2 bases and J 0 bases; bases outside gene matches: 17. Germline assignment: CDR1 LGHNA and CDR2 YNFKEQ. As DNA, the CDR3 is TGTGCCAGCAGCCAACAAGGGCCTAGCGGGATATTTAGTGGCTCCTACAATGAGCAGTTCTTC. This codes for CASSQQGPSGIFSGSYNEQFF.

The chain is built from TRBV6-4 and TRBJ2-1; TRBD1 might be the D (6 bases). Trimming left V 2 bases short and J 8 bases short, with 16 bases between. Germline lookup yields CDR1 MRHNA and CDR2 SNTAGT. This CDR3 spans 15 amino acids. The CDR3 spells CASSDKGEGVYEQFF. The CDR3 DNA reads as TGTGCCAGCAGTGACAAGGGAGAGGGGGTTTATGAGCAGTTCTTC.

This chain joins TRBV27 and TRBJ1-2; 7 nucleotides agree with TRBD1. The CDR3 contains 13 residues. The J segment lost 2 bases and the V segment lost 6 bases, leaving 3 bases of the junction unmatched. The germline V gene encodes CDR1 MNHEY and CDR2 SMNVEV (reference sequence). The CDR3 sequence is CASSRGSNYGYTF. CDR3 nucleotides: TGTGCCAGCAGCAGGGGGTCGAACTATGGCTACACCTTC.

This chain uses TRBV15 with TRBJ2-1; the match to TRBD2 covers 7 bases. Germline CDR1 is LNHNV and CDR2 is YYDKDF (reference sequence). Losses at the gene ends were 4 bases for V and 9 bases for J; bases not matched to a gene: 15. The CDR3 is 16 residues long. CDR3 region: CATSISNSAGATEQFF. The CDR3 coding sequence is TGTGCCACCAGCATCTCGAATTCGGCGGGAGCGACTGAGCAGTTCTTC.

V gene TRBV7-6 combines with J gene TRBJ2-2; 9 positions match TRBD1. Unmatched junction bases numbered 5, after V lost 5 bases and J lost 4 bases. The CDR3 consists of 15 residues. CDR1 and CDR2 (germline): SGHVS, FNYEAQ. CDR3 in amino acids: CASSTGTGFTGELFF. In DNA, the CDR3 is TGTGCCAGCAGCACCGGGACAGGGTTCACCGGGGAGCTGTTTTTT.

V usage is TRBV6-5 and J usage is TRBJ2-2; the match to TRBD1 covers 7 bases. V was clipped by 7 bases and J by 7 bases; unmatched bases: 12. Germline lookup yields CDR1 MNHEY and CDR2 SVGAGI. The CDR3 covers 15 residues. The CDR3 nucleotides are TGTGCCAGCAAGTTTACTAGACAGGGAGACGGGGAGCTGTTTTTT. Protein sequence: CASKFTRQGDGELFF.